This entry lists 30 T cell receptor beta chains sequenced from one sample in a study of T-cell memory formation after mild COVID-19. One entry per CDR3 protein results from TCRdb running MiXCR on the 5' RACE reads. The table has around 250,000 distinct CDR3 sequences, 7.5% to 10% seen once; the top ten hold approximately 20%. Sequences were obtained from PBMCs or a T cell subset sorted from them (not recorded which). The receptors come from a young man who had mild COVID-19 (a few samples of this study predate the infection). Cell type and time point are not known.

This clonotype occurred a few times. The chain links TRBV29-1 to TRBJ2-5, with D possibly TRBD1 on 6 matching bases. The CDR3 runs 13 residues. Germline CDR1 SQVTM, CDR2 ANQGSEA. Trimming pared 3 bases from V and 5 bases from J, leaving 13 bases between. The CDR3 sequence: CSVDYGGGETQYF. The DNA for the CDR3 is TGCAGCGTTGATTATGGGGGCGGGGAGACCCAGTACTTC.

There are many counts of this clonotype. The V and J genes are TRBV6-5 and TRBJ2-5; D possibly corresponds to TRBD2 (7 bases). The germline CDR1 and CDR2 sequences are MNHEY and SVGAGI. Trimming left V 0 bases short and J 5 bases short, with 16 bases between. The CDR3 totals 16 residues. In nucleotides, the CDR3 is TGTGCCAGCAGTTACTCGTGGGGGGGGGCCCAGGAGACCCAGTACTTC. Its protein is CASSYSWGGAQETQYF.

This clonotype was observed a few times. V usage is TRBV20-1 and J usage is TRBJ2-2, with 8 bases identical to TRBD2. Germline V gene data show CDR1 as DFQATT and CDR2 as SNEGSKA (reference sequence). CDR3 length: 15 residues. V dropped 5 bases and J dropped 1; count of bases not matched to a gene: 6. CDR3 in amino acids: CSARRGAMNTGELFF. As DNA, the CDR3 is TGCAGTGCTCGGCGGGGGGCAATGAACACCGGGGAGCTGTTTTTT.

This clonotype was detected ten times or more. V is TRBV12-3 or TRBV12-4 and J is TRBJ2-2; possible D gene TRBD1, 5 bases. Trimming took 8 bases from V and 8 from J, leaving 12 bases between them. This CDR3 contains 12 residues. CDR3 residues: CASWKGSGELFF. CDR3 coding DNA: TGTGCCAGCTGGAAGGGGTCTGGGGAGCTGTTTTTT.

A few counts support this clonotype. V is TRBV24-1 and J is TRBJ2-1; 11 bases match TRBD2. The CDR3 contains 14 residues. CDR1 and CDR2 from the germline V gene are KGHDR and SFDVKD. V dropped 5 bases and J dropped 4; count of bases not matched to a gene: 0. The CDR3 DNA reads TGTGCCACCAGTGGACTAGCGGGATACAATGAGCAGTTCTTC. It encodes CATSGLAGYNEQFF.

The chain carries TRBV11-2 and TRBJ2-1; 7 bases fit TRBD1. Germline lookup yields CDR1 SGHAT and CDR2 FQNNGV. Unmatched junction bases numbered 16, after V lost 4 bases and J lost 4 bases. This CDR3 contains 18 residues. DNA of the CDR3: TGTGCCAGCAGCTCAGGGGGAATACAGGGTACAGTTTACAATGAGCAGTTCTTC. Translated, it gives CASSSGGIQGTVYNEQFF.

The chain combines TRBV6-2 or TRBV6-3 with TRBJ1-5; D uncertain. V lost 0 bases and J lost 5, with 14 bases in between. CDR1 and CDR2 (germline): MNHEY, SVGEGT. The CDR3 runs 16 residues. The CDR3 reads CASSYSEYLRDQPQHF. CDR3 bases: TGTGCCAGCAGTTACTCGGAGTACCTTAGAGATCAGCCCCAGCATTTT.

This clonotype came up a few times. The CDR3 DNA is TGTGCCAGCAGCTTCGGATACACAGAGACCCAGTACTTC. Translating gives CASSFGYTETQYF. The V gene is TRBV7-2, the J gene TRBJ2-5; the D is unclear. CDR1 is SGHTA and CDR2 is FQGNSA in the germline V gene. Trimming pared 3 bases from V and 4 bases from J, leaving 9 bases between. There are 13 residues in the CDR3.

This chain uses TRBV5-1 with TRBJ2-2; TRBD1 agrees at 10 bases. CDR3 length: 17 amino acids. Germline-derived CDR1 and CDR2 are SGHRS and YFSETQ. V lost 4 bases and J lost 4; bases outside the gene matches: 10. CDR3 amino acids: CASSPHRDRGFTGELFF. In DNA, the CDR3 is TGCGCCAGCAGCCCTCACCGGGACAGGGGTTTCACCGGGGAGCTGTTTTTT.

This clonotype was counted ten times or more. The chain carries TRBV7-8 and TRBJ1-2; D gene uncertain. The CDR3 extends over 12 amino acids. Trimming stripped 5 bases from V and 7 bases from J, with 11 bases between. In germline, CDR1 is SGHVS, CDR2 FQNEAQ. The CDR3 loop reads CASSPPGVGYTF. The DNA for the CDR3 is TGTGCCAGCAGCCCCCCGGGAGTTGGCTACACCTTC.

The chain joins TRBV19 to TRBJ1-5; D uncertain. Germline V gene sequence: CDR1 LNHDA, CDR2 SQIVND (reference sequence). Trimming stripped 6 bases from V and 2 bases from J, with 11 bases between. The CDR3 is 14 residues long. CDR3 amino acids: CASRWAEGNQPQHF. The CDR3 nucleotides are TGTGCCAGTAGGTGGGCGGAGGGCAATCAGCCCCAGCATTTT.

This clonotype has more than one count but fewer than ten. This chain uses TRBV6-6 with TRBJ2-4, with D perhaps matching TRBD1 or TRBD2 (6 bases each). The CDR3 covers 17 residues. Germline V CDR1 and CDR2: MNHNY, SVGAGI (reference sequence). V was shortened by 4 bases and J by 0 bases, with 16 bases between the two germline ends. CDR3 DNA sequence: TGTGCCAGCAGTTCGATGACTAGGGGGGTAGCCAAAAACATTCAGTACTTC. This sequence encodes CASSSMTRGVAKNIQYF.

The chain carries TRBV6-2 or TRBV6-3 and TRBJ1-6; D gene ambiguous. The V gene's germline CDR1 is MNHEY and CDR2 SVGEGT. V gave up 6 bases and J gave up 14 bases, with 17 bases separating them. This CDR3 comprises 13 residues. The CDR3: CASSPGRARTLHF. The CDR3 DNA reads TGTGCCAGCAGCCCCGGTAGGGCAAGAACCCTCCACTTT.

The sample holds a few counts of this clonotype. CDR3: CSARWGEDTQYF. Here the CDR3 DNA reads TGCAGTGCGAGATGGGGGGAAGATACGCAGTATTTT. The chain joins TRBV20-1 to TRBJ2-3; D perhaps matches TRBD2 (6 bases). Trimming cost V 6 bases and J 5 bases, with 12 bases left between them. Germline V gene data show CDR1 as DFQATT and CDR2 as SNEGSKA (reference sequence). The CDR3 is 12 residues long.

This clonotype showed up just a few times. In nucleotides, the CDR3 is TGTGCCAGCAGCAGCAGTCTTGAAGCTTTCTTT. Protein: CASSSSLEAFF. The chain combines TRBV6-1 with TRBJ1-1; D is unclear. The V end was cut by 6 bases, the J end by 7 bases, with 9 bases between. The CDR3 has 11 amino acids. The germline gives CDR1 MNHNS, CDR2 SASEGT.

This clonotype was counted only a few times. The chain recombines TRBV6-1 with TRBJ2-1; D possibly uses TRBD1 or TRBD2 (5 bases each). Per the germline V gene, CDR1 is MNHNS and CDR2 is SASEGT. The CDR3 runs to 16 residues. Trimming removed 4 bases from V and 6 bases from J, with 19 bases in between. The CDR3 DNA reads as TGTGCCAGCAGTGCGGGACGCCACTCTTTGGTCAATGAGCAGTTCTTC. Translating it yields CASSAGRHSLVNEQFF.

This clonotype has only a few counts. The chain combines TRBV15 with TRBJ2-5; 7 bases align to TRBD2. With 1 base clipped from V and 7 bases from J, the junction kept 6 bases outside the gene matches. Germline CDR1 LNHNV, CDR2 YYDKDF (reference sequence). The CDR3 runs to 14 residues. CDR3 bases: TGTGCCACCAGCAGAGGAGGGGAGGGATTGACCCAGTACTTC. Amino acid sequence: CATSRGGEGLTQYF.

This chain connects TRBV5-1 to TRBJ2-3, with 9 bases lining up with TRBD2. The germline CDR1 and CDR2 sequences are SGHRS and YFSETQ. The V and J ends lost 4 bases and 3 bases, in that order; junction bases with no gene match: 9. This CDR3 region has 16 residues. The CDR3 DNA reads TGCGCCAGCAGCGGTGGGGCTAGCGGGGAGACAGATACGCAGTATTTT. It yields the protein CASSGGASGETDTQYF.

This chain joins TRBV7-9 and TRBJ1-1; D gene unclear. The CDR3 length is 15 residues. Germline lookup yields CDR1 SEHNR and CDR2 FQNEAQ (reference sequence). Trimming pared 2 bases from V and 0 bases from J, leaving 10 bases between. The CDR3 protein is CASSLLSTMNTEAFF. CDR3 in DNA: TGTGCCAGCAGCTTATTATCCACGATGAACACTGAAGCTTTCTTT.

J is TRBJ2-3 and V is TRBV7-9, with D tentatively TRBD1 (5 bases). Trimming took 1 base from V and 1 from J, leaving 6 bases between them. Looked up from germline, CDR1 is SEHNR and CDR2 is FQNEAQ (reference sequence). The CDR3 runs 14 residues. The CDR3 is CASSLETGTDTQYF. The CDR3 DNA follows: TGTGCCAGCAGCTTAGAGACAGGCACAGATACGCAGTATTTT.

This clonotype was recorded many times. The CDR3, as DNA: TGTGCCAGCAGCCGTCTCAGGGCTCGGGTTGAAAAACTGTTTTTT. This sequence encodes CASSRLRARVEKLFF. V gene TRBV7-2 combines with J gene TRBJ1-4, with D possibly being TRBD1 (5 bases). The V gene's germline CDR1 is SGHTA and CDR2 FQGNSA. CDR3 length: 15 residues. Between the trimmed V and J ends, which lost 5 bases and 7 bases, there was a span of 17 bases.

This clonotype has at least ten counts. This rearrangement joins TRBV5-1 to TRBJ2-3; D remains ambiguous. This CDR3 has 13 residues. Germline loops: CDR1 SGHRS, CDR2 YFSETQ. Trimming removed 0 bases at V and 4 bases at J, with 6 bases between. The CDR3 DNA reads TGCGCCAGCAGCTTGGTTCCCTCAGATACGCAGTATTTT. Its translation is CASSLVPSDTQYF. Drawing the rest from reference TRBV5-1 and TRBJ2-3, the complete variable domain is KAGVTQTPRYLIKTRGQQVTLSCSPISGHRSVSWYQQTPGQGLQFLFEYFSETQRNKGNFPGRFSGRQFSNSRSEMNVSTLELGDSALYLCASSLVPSDTQYFGPGTRLTVL.

The V and J genes are TRBV7-9 and TRBJ1-2, with TRBD1 identical over 8 bases. This CDR3 is 15 amino acids long. Looked up from germline, CDR1 is SEHNR and CDR2 is FQNEAQ (reference sequence). J was trimmed by 3 bases and V by 4 bases; bases with no gene match: 7. CDR3 DNA: TGTGCCAGCAGCTATCGGACAGGGCGCGACTATGGCTACACCTTC. Its protein is CASSYRTGRDYGYTF. Supplemented by reference TRBV7-9 and TRBJ1-2, the full variable domain reads DTGVSQNPRHKITKRGQNVTFRCDPISEHNRLYWYRQTLGQGPEFLTYFQNEAQLEKSRLLSDRFSAERPKGSFSTLEIQRTEQGDSAMYLCASSYRTGRDYGYTFGSGTRLTVV.

This clonotype was seen more than once but under ten times. This chain links TRBV11-2 with TRBJ2-5; D not certain. Germline loops: CDR1 SGHAT, CDR2 FQNNGV. Trimming left V 5 bases short and J 0 bases short, with 19 bases between. There are 17 residues in the CDR3. The CDR3 protein is CASSALEHIGYQETQYF. In nucleotides, the CDR3 is TGTGCCAGCAGCGCCCTAGAACACATAGGATACCAAGAGACCCAGTACTTC.

This clonotype was picked up a small number of times. This chain links TRBV23-1 with TRBJ2-5; D unclear. TRBV23-1 is classed as an ORF, of uncertain function. The CDR3 runs to 12 residues. V shed 0 bases and J shed 7 bases, with 6 bases lying between them. As DNA, the CDR3 is TGCGCCAGCAGTCAATCGGTGGGGACCCAGTACTTC. As protein: CASSQSVGTQYF.

This clonotype was detected ten times or more. V usage is TRBV4-1 and J usage is TRBJ2-1, with D unresolved. The V gene's germline CDR1 is MGHRA and CDR2 YSYEKL. CDR3 length equals 16 residues. The germline V and J ends were trimmed by 6 bases and 2 bases, with 17 bases remaining between them. The CDR3 DNA reads TGCGCCAGCAGTCTTATAGACACGGCTACCTACAATGAGCAGTTCTTC. It encodes CASSLIDTATYNEQFF.

The rearrangement links TRBV4-1 to TRBJ1-1, with D tentatively TRBD1 (5 bases). The CDR3 contains 15 residues. Germline V lookup: CDR1 MGHRA, CDR2 YSYEKL. V lost 3 bases and J 1 base, leaving 12 bases between the germline ends. CDR3 protein: CASSHSGLGNTEAFF. DNA for the CDR3: TGCGCCAGCAGCCATTCAGGGCTTGGGAACACTGAAGCTTTCTTT.

This clonotype was counted at least ten times. This rearrangement joins TRBV5-1 to TRBJ2-5; D possibly uses TRBD1 or TRBD2 (5 bases each). Germline CDR1 and CDR2: SGHRS and YFSETQ. V gave up 4 bases and J gave up 4 bases, with 11 bases separating them. The CDR3 runs 13 residues. The CDR3 region has the DNA TGCGCCAGCAGCCGGACGGGGCCAGAGACCCAGTACTTC. This encodes CASSRTGPETQYF.

This clonotype showed up just a few times. The chain couples TRBV6-5 to TRBJ1-1; TRBD1 agrees at 9 bases. Germline V gene lookup returns CDR1 MNHEY and CDR2 SVGAGI. The CDR3 has 18 amino acids. After removal of 1 base from V and 4 bases from J, the junction contained 13 bases not matched to a gene. The CDR3 sequence: CASSYFADRGMLITEAFF. CDR3 sequence (DNA): TGTGCCAGCAGTTACTTCGCGGACAGGGGAATGTTGATCACTGAAGCTTTCTTT.

The chain combines TRBV28 with TRBJ2-5; TRBD2 agrees at 9 bases. Germline V lookup: CDR1 MDHEN, CDR2 SYDVKM. Trimming cost V 8 bases and J 5 bases; bases outside gene matches: 9. The CDR3 runs to 14 residues. In nucleotides, the CDR3 is TGTGCCAGCGGCCCCAGCGGGGGGCTGGAGACCCAGTACTTC. Translation: CASGPSGGLETQYF.